The TCR beta chain under discussion was sequenced for a study of blood T cell repertoires in COVID-19. As for the study in general: COVID-19 samples from acute and convalescent phases originated in the United States, Italy and Spain.

The germline V and J ends were trimmed by 4 bases and 7 bases, with 17 bases remaining between them. There are 14 residues in the CDR3. Germline V lookup: CDR1 SGHRS, CDR2 YFSETQ. As handled by the study authors: Reference gene primer amplification gave nucleated cell count estimates. Profiling relied on immunoSEQ multiplex PCR, and the TCRdb table lists in-frame clones only, not all of them. D and trimming were read from the DNA, whereas the V and J calls and clone size are those reported in that table. This table holds fewer than 80,000 clones, 86% found once. The chain employs TRBV5-1 and TRBJ1-2; maybe TRBD1 (6 bases). The specimen was peripheral blood. This TCR derives from a man aged 25 to 40 with acute or convalescent COVID-19. The chain's CDR3 is CASSTPDSGGGYTF. The CDR3 bases are TGCGCCAGCAGCACCCCGGACAGCGGGGGTGGCTACACCTTC.